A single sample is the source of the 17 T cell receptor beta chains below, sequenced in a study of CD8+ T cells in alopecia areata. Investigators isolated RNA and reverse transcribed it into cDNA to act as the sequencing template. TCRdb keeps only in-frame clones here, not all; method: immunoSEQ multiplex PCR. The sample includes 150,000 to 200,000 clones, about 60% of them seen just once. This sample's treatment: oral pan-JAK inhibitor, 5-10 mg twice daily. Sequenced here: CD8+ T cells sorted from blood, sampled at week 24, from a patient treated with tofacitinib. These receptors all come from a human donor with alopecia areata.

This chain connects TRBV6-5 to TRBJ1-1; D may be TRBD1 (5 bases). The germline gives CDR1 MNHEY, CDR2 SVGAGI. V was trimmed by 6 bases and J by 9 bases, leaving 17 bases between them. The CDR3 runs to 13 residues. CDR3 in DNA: TGTGCCAGCAGGCGGGACCCGGGAGTGAAAGCTTTCTTT. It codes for CASRRDPGVKAFF.

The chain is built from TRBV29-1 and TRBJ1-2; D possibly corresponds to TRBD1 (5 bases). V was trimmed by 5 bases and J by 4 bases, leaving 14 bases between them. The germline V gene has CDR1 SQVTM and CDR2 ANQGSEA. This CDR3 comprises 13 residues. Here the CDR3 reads CSVPSRVSYGYTF. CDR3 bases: TGCAGCGTTCCAAGCAGGGTATCCTATGGCTACACCTTC.

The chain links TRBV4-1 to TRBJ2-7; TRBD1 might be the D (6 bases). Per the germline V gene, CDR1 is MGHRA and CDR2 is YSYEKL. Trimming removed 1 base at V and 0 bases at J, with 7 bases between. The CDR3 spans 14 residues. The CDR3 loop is CASSQADSSYEQYF. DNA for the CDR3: TGCGCCAGCAGCCAAGCGGACAGCTCCTACGAGCAGTACTTC.

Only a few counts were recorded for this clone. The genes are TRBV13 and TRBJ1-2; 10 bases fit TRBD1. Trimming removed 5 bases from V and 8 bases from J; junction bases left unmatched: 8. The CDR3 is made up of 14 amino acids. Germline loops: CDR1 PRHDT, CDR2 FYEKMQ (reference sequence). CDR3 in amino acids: CASSPRQGAWGYTF. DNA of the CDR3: TGTGCCAGCAGCCCCCGACAGGGGGCATGGGGCTACACCTTC. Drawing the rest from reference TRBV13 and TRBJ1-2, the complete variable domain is AAGVIQSPRHLIKEKRETATLKCYPIPRHDTVYWYQQGPGQDPQFLISFYEKMQSDKGSIPDRFSAQQFSDYHSELNMSSLELGDSALYFCASSPRQGAWGYTFGSGTRLTVV.

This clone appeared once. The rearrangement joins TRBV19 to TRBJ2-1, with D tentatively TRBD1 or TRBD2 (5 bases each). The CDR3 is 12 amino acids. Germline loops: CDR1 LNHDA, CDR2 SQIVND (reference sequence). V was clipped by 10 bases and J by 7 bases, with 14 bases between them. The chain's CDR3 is CATGARTNEQFF. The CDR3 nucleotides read TGTGCCACCGGGGCTCGAACAAATGAGCAGTTCTTC.

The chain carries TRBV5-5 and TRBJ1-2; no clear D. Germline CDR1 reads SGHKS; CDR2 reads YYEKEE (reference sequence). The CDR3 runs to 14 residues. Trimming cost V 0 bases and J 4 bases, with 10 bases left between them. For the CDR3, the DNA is TGTGCCAGCAGCTTGGAAGGGTACAGCTATGGCTACACCTTC. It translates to CASSLEGYSYGYTF.

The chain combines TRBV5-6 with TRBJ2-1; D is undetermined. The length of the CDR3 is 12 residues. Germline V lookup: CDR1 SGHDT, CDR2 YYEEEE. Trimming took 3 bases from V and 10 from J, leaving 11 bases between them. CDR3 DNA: TGTGCCAGCAGCTCCCCAGACCCGGAGCAGTTCTTC. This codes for CASSSPDPEQFF. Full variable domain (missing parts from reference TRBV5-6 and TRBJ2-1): DAGVTQSPTHLIKTRGQQVTLRCSPKSGHDTVSWYQQALGQGPQFIFQYYEEEERQRGNFPDRFSGHQFPNYSSELNVNALLLGDSALYLCASSSPDPEQFFGPGTRLTVL.

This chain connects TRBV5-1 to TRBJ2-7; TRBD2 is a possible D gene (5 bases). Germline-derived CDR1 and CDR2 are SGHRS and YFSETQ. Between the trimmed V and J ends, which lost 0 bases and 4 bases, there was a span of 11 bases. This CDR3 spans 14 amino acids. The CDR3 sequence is CASSLGTRRYEQYF. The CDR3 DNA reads TGCGCCAGCAGCTTGGGTACGAGGAGGTACGAGCAGTACTTC.

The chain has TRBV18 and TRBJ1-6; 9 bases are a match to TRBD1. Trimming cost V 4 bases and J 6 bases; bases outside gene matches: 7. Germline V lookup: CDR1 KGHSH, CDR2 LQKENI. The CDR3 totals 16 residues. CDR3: CASSLLTGGRNSPLHF. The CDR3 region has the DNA TGTGCCAGCTCACTCCTGACAGGGGGACGTAATTCACCCCTCCACTTT.

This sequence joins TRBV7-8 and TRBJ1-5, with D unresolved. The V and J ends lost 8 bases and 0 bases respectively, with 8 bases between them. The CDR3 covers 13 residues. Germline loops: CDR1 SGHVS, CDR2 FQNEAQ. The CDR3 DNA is TGTGCCAGCGGGTCCGGTAGCAATCAGCCCCAGCATTTT. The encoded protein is CASGSGSNQPQHF.

The CDR3 region is CAWSVTAGPNIQYF. The CDR3 nucleotides are TGTGCCTGGAGTGTAACGGCGGGGCCAAACATTCAGTACTTC. V gene TRBV30 combines with J gene TRBJ2-4, with D perhaps matching TRBD2 (6 bases). The CDR3 runs to 14 residues. In germline, CDR1 is GTSNPN, CDR2 SVGIG (reference sequence). V lost 0 bases to trimming and J lost 6 bases, with 12 bases between them.

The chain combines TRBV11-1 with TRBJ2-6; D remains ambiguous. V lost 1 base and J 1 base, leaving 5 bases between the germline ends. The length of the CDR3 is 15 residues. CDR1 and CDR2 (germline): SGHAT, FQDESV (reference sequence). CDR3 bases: TGTGCCAGCAGCTTAGGGTCGTCTGGGGCCAACGTCCTGACTTTC. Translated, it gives CASSLGSSGANVLTF.

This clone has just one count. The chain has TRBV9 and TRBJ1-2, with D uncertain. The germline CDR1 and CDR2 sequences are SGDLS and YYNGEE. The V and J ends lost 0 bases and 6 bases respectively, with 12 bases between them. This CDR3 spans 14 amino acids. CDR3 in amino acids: CASSVEGPDDGYTF. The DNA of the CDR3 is TGTGCCAGCAGCGTAGAAGGTCCGGACGATGGCTACACCTTC.

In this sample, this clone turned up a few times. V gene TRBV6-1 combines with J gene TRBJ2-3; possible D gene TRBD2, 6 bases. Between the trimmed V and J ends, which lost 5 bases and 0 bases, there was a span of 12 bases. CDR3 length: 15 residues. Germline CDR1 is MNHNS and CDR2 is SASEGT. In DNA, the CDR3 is TGTGCCAGCAGTTTCCCCGGGACTAGCACAGATACGCAGTATTTT. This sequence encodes CASSFPGTSTDTQYF.

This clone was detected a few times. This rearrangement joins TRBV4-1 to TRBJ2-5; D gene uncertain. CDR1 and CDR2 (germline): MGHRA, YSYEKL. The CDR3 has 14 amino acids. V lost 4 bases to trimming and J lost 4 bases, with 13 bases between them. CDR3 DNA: TGCGCCAGCAGCCCCCGCCGGGCCTCAGAGACCCAGTACTTC. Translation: CASSPRRASETQYF.

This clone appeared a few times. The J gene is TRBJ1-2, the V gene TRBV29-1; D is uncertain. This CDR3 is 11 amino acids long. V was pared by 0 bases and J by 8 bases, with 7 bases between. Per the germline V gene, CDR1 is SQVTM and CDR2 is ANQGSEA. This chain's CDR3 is CSVEDRRGYTF. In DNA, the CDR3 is TGCAGCGTTGAAGATCGGCGAGGCTACACCTTC.

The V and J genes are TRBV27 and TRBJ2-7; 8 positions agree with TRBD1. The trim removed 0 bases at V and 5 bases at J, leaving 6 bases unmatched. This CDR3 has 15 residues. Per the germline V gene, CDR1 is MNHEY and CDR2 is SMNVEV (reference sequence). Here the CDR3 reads CASSLSRTGMHEQYF. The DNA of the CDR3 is TGTGCCAGCAGTTTATCGAGGACAGGGATGCACGAGCAGTACTTC.